Listed below are T cell receptor beta chains from one sample, sequenced in a study of blood T cell repertoires in COVID-19. The assay was immunoSEQ multiplex PCR, and TCRdb's table has in-frame clones only and misses some. Of around 80,000 clones in the sample, around 87% were seen once. Sequencing used peripheral blood. The receptors come from an elderly man with active or convalescent COVID-19. Each CDR3 is given with its conserved first and last residue. The D gene is left open where the match is weak.

v_gene: TRBV10-1; d_gene: TRBD1; j_gene: TRBJ1-2; CDR3aa: CASSRDRVYGYTF; CDR3nt: TGCGCCAGCAGCCGGGACAGGGTCTATGGCTACACCTTC
v_gene: TRBV2; d_gene: TRBD2; j_gene: TRBJ2-3; CDR3aa: CASSVRAGGTDTQYF; CDR3nt: TGTGCCAGCAGTGTCCGAGCGGGGGGCACAGATACGCAGTATTTT
v_gene: TRBV11-2; d_gene: NA; j_gene: TRBJ2-2; CDR3aa: CASSSTQRRGTGELFF; CDR3nt: TGTGCCAGCAGCTCCACTCAGCGTCGGGGCACCGGGGAGCTGTTTTTT
v_gene: TRBV24-1; d_gene: NA; j_gene: TRBJ2-5; CDR3aa: CATSDFGASTGLGQETQYF; CDR3nt: TGTGCCACCAGTGATTTTGGGGCTTCGACAGGATTGGGCCAAGAGACCCAGTACTTC
v_gene: TRBV18; d_gene: TRBD2; j_gene: TRBJ2-3; CDR3aa: CASSRAPGTSPDTQYF; CDR3nt: TGTGCCAGCTCACGAGCTCCCGGGACTAGCCCAGATACGCAGTATTTT
v_gene: TRBV9; d_gene: TRBD2; j_gene: TRBJ2-1; CDR3aa: CASSTQSRGGGYNEQFF; CDR3nt: TGTGCCAGCAGCACCCAATCTCGGGGGGGCGGTTACAATGAGCAGTTCTTC
v_gene: TRBV10-1; d_gene: NA; j_gene: TRBJ2-1; CDR3aa: CASSGTGTPPYNEQFF; CDR3nt: TGCGCCAGCAGTGGAACCGGGACTCCTCCCTACAATGAGCAGTTCTTC
v_gene: TRBV24-1; d_gene: TRBD1; j_gene: TRBJ1-1; CDR3aa: CATRPGTGSDTEAFF; CDR3nt: TGTGCCACCAGACCAGGGACAGGGTCGGACACTGAAGCTTTCTTT
v_gene: TRBV9; d_gene: TRBD1; j_gene: TRBJ1-3; CDR3aa: CASSSPGQFSGNTIYF; CDR3nt: TGTGCCAGCAGCTCCCCGGGACAGTTCTCTGGAAACACCATATATTTT
v_gene: TRBV5-1; d_gene: NA; j_gene: TRBJ1-1; CDR3aa: CASSFSRTEGAFF; CDR3nt: TGCGCCAGCAGCTTTAGTAGAACCGAGGGAGCTTTCTTT
v_gene: TRBV29-1; d_gene: TRBD1; j_gene: TRBJ2-2; CDR3aa: CSVRQGADSGELFF; CDR3nt: TGCAGCGTTCGGCAGGGGGCGGACAGCGGGGAGCTGTTTTTT
v_gene: TRBV5-1; d_gene: NA; j_gene: TRBJ2-2; CDR3aa: CASSLEVGEAGELFF; CDR3nt: TGCGCCAGCAGCTTGGAGGTAGGGGAGGCCGGGGAGCTGTTTTTT
v_gene: TRBV29-1; d_gene: TRBD1; j_gene: TRBJ1-4; CDR3aa: CSVAGTASIDEKLFF; CDR3nt: TGCAGCGTCGCTGGGACAGCCAGTATTGATGAAAAACTGTTTTTT
v_gene: TRBV7-9; d_gene: TRBD1; j_gene: TRBJ2-4; CDR3aa: CASSLARGLNIQYF; CDR3nt: TGTGCCAGCAGCCTAGCCAGGGGGCTTAACATTCAGTACTTC